This TCR beta chain came from a study of T cells in Graves' hyperthyroidism and ophthalmopathy. Authors of the study amplified TCR beta CDR3 regions from RNA transcripts. A first-round RT-PCR of the TCR CDR3 used the HTBI primer set. TCRdb reanalysed the multiplex PCR reads using MiXCR and keeps one entry per CDR3 protein. Of approximately 400,000 distinct CDR3 sequences listed, roughly 14% were seen once; the top ten hold around 7%. CDR3 size: 16 residues. Germline V gene lookup returns CDR1 SGHTA and CDR2 FQGNSA. Trimming pared 1 base from V and 2 bases from J, leaving 15 bases between. This clonotype has only a few counts. This may arise from a read error, as a much more abundant clone is one base away.

Sequenced: blood. This clonotype was obtained from a woman between 18 and 29 years old with Graves' hyperthyroidism. The chain is built from TRBV7-2 and TRBJ2-7; D is unresolved. This CDR3 is CASSLVHGVAAYEQYF. CDR3 DNA: TGTGCCAGCAGCTTAGTACACGGAGTTGCCGCCTACGAGCAGTACTTC.